This T cell receptor beta chain was sequenced during a study of shared clonotypes between healthy human individuals. TCRdb's table, derived via immunoSEQ multiplex PCR, lists solely in-frame clones and lacks some. In the table there are 750,000 to 1,000,000 clones, over 90% of which are singletons. CDR3 length equals 15 residues. The V and J ends lost 1 base and 3 bases respectively, with 7 bases between them. Germline loops: CDR1 MGHRA, CDR2 YSYEKL. Naive CD8 cells, CD45RO-negative and positively selected for CCR7, excluded terminally differentiated effector memory CD45RA+ cells. This sequence joins TRBV4-1 and TRBJ2-6; D not certain. This receptor was identified in a man aged 25 to 45 in good health. Input material: naive CD8+ T cells sorted from blood. CDR3 amino acids: CASSQGPLGANVLTF. In DNA, the CDR3 is TGCGCCAGCAGCCAAGGTCCCCTTGGGGCCAACGTCCTGACTTTC.